The T cell receptor beta chain described here comes from a study of cytomegalovirus exposure and HLA in healthy donors. CDR1 is SGHRS and CDR2 is YFSETQ in the germline V gene. V was pared by 6 bases and J by 4 bases, with 12 bases between. This CDR3 is 13 amino acids long. Points from the study as a whole: Reports state that TCR beta sequences accurately predicted most subjects' HLA-A and HLA-B alleles. In a later analysis, TCR beta V- and J-gene trimming showed a link to a missense DCLRE1C variant. In vitro, three CMV-associated chains proved specific for CMV antigens. Associated with HLA alleles at 0.05 false discovery rate in a later analysis were approximately 17,000 TCR beta sequences.

As regards this clone: Its specificity is unknown.

PCR was performed using 60 Vbeta and 13 Jbeta primers. Produced via immunoSEQ multiplex PCR; TCRdb's table is partial and in-frame only. Altogether some 170,000 clones are present, about four fifths being singletons, with the ten largest covering around 6.7%. The chain links TRBV5-1 to TRBJ2-3; TRBD2 might be the D (6 bases). What was sequenced was PBMCs. The TCR sequence derives from a woman in her 30s in good health and CMV-seropositive. In DNA form, the CDR3 reads TGCGCCAGCATGAGGGACTTACCAGATACGCAGTATTTT. Its protein is CASMRDLPDTQYF. The whole variable domain, filled in from reference TRBV5-1 and TRBJ2-3, reads KAGVTQTPRYLIKTRGQQVTLSCSPISGHRSVSWYQQTPGQGLQFLFEYFSETQRNKGNFPGRFSGRQFSNSRSEMNVSTLELGDSALYLCASMRDLPDTQYFGPGTRLTVL.